This T cell receptor beta chain was found in a study of blood T cell repertoires in COVID-19. About the study: From the United States, Italy and Spain came samples of acute and convalescent COVID-19. In each case, the material was cDNA or gDNA derived from T cells, B-cell-depleted T cells, or PBMCs.

Patients in Seattle were enrolled during active infection, then followed longitudinally. Germline V gives CDR1 SEHNR, CDR2 FQNEAQ (reference sequence). With 10 bases clipped from V and 2 bases from J, the junction kept 11 bases outside the gene matches. The CDR3 covers 15 residues. Original data processing: Estimated nucleated cell counts came from reference gene primer amplification. TCRdb's table, derived via immunoSEQ multiplex PCR, lists solely in-frame clones and lacks some. The V and J calls and clone size were taken over from that table, and D and trimming were inferred from the DNA. This sample carries fewer than 200,000 clones, approximately 86% of them seen once, and the ten largest clones take just over 2.5%.

This sequence joins TRBV7-9 and TRBJ2-3; 8 bases match TRBD2. The source material was peripheral blood. The TCR was taken from a woman of 80 years or more with COVID-19, enrolled during active disease. This chain's CDR3 is CATAGAAGNTDTQYF. The CDR3 coding sequence is TGTGCCACAGCGGGGGCGGCGGGGAACACAGATACGCAGTATTTT.